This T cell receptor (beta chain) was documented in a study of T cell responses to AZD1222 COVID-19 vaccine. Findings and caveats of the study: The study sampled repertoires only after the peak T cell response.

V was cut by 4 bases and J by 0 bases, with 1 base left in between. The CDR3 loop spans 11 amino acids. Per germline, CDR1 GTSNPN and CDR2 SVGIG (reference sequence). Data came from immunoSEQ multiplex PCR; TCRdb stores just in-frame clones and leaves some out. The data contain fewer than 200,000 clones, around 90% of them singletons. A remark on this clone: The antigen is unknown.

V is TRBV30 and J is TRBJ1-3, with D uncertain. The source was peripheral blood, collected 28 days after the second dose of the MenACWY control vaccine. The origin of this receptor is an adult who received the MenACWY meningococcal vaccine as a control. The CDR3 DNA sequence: TGTGCCTGGACCTCTGGAAACACCATATATTTT. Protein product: CAWTSGNTIYF. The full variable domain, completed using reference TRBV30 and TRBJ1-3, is SQTIHQWPATLVQPVGSPLSLECTVEGTSNPNLYWYRQAAGRGLQLLFYSVGIGQISSEVPQNLSASRPQDRQFILSSKKLLLSDSGFYLCAWTSGNTIYFGEGSWLTVV.